This T cell receptor beta chain comes out of a study of cytomegalovirus exposure and HLA in healthy donors. Study observations and caveats: TCR beta chains associated with HLA were, in a later analysis, more clonally expanded than equally common others. Data from an earlier analysis indicated that most TCR beta V segments were productive either about 87% or about 30% of the time.

PCR used 60 Vbeta primers and 13 Jbeta primers. TCRdb keeps only in-frame clones here, not all; method: immunoSEQ multiplex PCR. This sample has more than 100,000 clones, with about 71% found just once. A word on this clone: Its target is not known.

The CDR3 is made up of 14 amino acids. V was shortened by 4 bases and J by 7 bases, with 14 bases between the two germline ends. CDR1 and CDR2 from the germline V gene are ENHRY and SYGVKD. This sequence was found in a woman aged 50 to 60 in good health and CMV-seronegative. The chain has TRBV10-3 and TRBJ2-1, with D possibly matching TRBD2 (6 bases). The specimen sequenced was PBMCs. The CDR3 region is CAISASGDQNEQFF. Here the CDR3 DNA reads TGTGCCATCAGTGCTTCGGGGGACCAAAATGAGCAGTTCTTC.